This entry lists 32 T cell receptor beta chains sequenced from one sample in a study of memory CD4+ T cells and cytomegalovirus serostatus. Assay used: immunoSEQ multiplex PCR; TCRdb lists only in-frame clones, some missing. This repertoire shows over 35,000 clones, about 73% found once; its top ten account for 0.85% to 0.95%. Single viable CD3+CD4+CD8-CD45RO+ cells were sorted as the memory CD4+ T cells. The specimen sequenced was memory CD4+ T cells from blood. These TCRs come from an adult in good health and CMV-seronegative.

The CDR3, as DNA: TGTGCCAGCATGGGACTAGCGGGGGGGCTTGGCAATGAGCAGTTCTTC. Translating it yields CASMGLAGGLGNEQFF. The chain has TRBV7-2 and TRBJ2-1, with 16 bases fitting TRBD2. Germline trimming cut 7 bases from V and 6 bases from J; bases unmatched to any gene: 6. Germline V CDR1 and CDR2: SGHTA, FQGNSA. The CDR3 loop spans 16 amino acids.

The V and J genes are TRBV7-2 and TRBJ1-2; TRBD1 is a possible D gene (5 bases). The CDR3 has 14 residues. The V end lost 4 bases, the J end lost 1 base, and 10 bases lay between the germline ends. Germline V gene data show CDR1 as SGHTA and CDR2 as FQGNSA. Here the CDR3 DNA reads TGTGCCAGCAGCTATTCAGGGTTTAACTATGGCTACACCTTC. Its protein is CASSYSGFNYGYTF.

This chain connects TRBV19 to TRBJ1-4; D not resolved. Trimming left V 7 bases short and J 5 bases short, with 14 bases between. The CDR3 is made up of 14 amino acids. The germline V gene encodes CDR1 LNHDA and CDR2 SQIVND (reference sequence). The CDR3 loop reads CASNLGFANEKLFF. The CDR3 coding sequence is TGTGCCAGTAACTTGGGTTTCGCCAATGAAAAACTGTTTTTT.

This chain joins TRBV10-3 and TRBJ1-5; 8 bases fit TRBD1. Unmatched junction bases numbered 6, after V lost 4 bases and J lost 4 bases. Germline V gene sequence: CDR1 ENHRY, CDR2 SYGVKD. The CDR3 is 15 residues long. CDR3 amino acids: CAISGTGTANQPQHF. The CDR3 coding sequence is TGTGCCATCAGTGGGACAGGGACAGCTAATCAGCCCCAGCATTTT.

The chain combines TRBV30 with TRBJ2-5; 8 bases are shared with TRBD2. The J call may be wrong; the DNA end is better matched by TRBJ2-7. Germline loops: CDR1 GTSNPN, CDR2 SVGIG (reference sequence). The CDR3 has 15 amino acids. As DNA, the CDR3 is TGTGCCTGGAAGTTCCGCGGGGGGCCCTCGTACGAGCAGTACTTC. Protein: CAWKFRGGPSYEQYF.

The J gene is TRBJ2-7, the V gene TRBV10-2; a possible D gene is TRBD1 (5 bases). The CDR3 is 16 amino acids. The V end was cut by 3 bases, the J end by 9 bases, with 24 bases between. Per the germline V gene, CDR1 is WSHSY and CDR2 is SAAADI. The CDR3 coding sequence is TGCGCCAGCAGTGAACCATTTACGGACACCTACTCGGGGCAGTACTTC. Translated, it gives CASSEPFTDTYSGQYF.

The CDR3 spells CASSLAGGGQPQHF. Here the CDR3 DNA reads TGTGCCAGCAGCTTAGCAGGGGGCGGACAGCCCCAGCATTTT. V usage is TRBV7-9 and J usage is TRBJ1-5; 7 positions agree with TRBD1. This CDR3 is built from 14 residues. With V trimmed by 0 bases and J by 7 bases, 3 bases remained unmatched. Germline assignment: CDR1 SEHNR and CDR2 FQNEAQ (reference sequence).

The gene calls are TRBV7-2 and TRBJ1-4; D is undetermined. Germline CDR1 is SGHTA and CDR2 is FQGNSA. The CDR3 is 16 residues long. V lost 5 bases, J lost 0 bases, and 13 bases lay in between. Here the CDR3 DNA reads TGTGCCAGCAGCCCTTACTACAGAGCAACTAATGAAAAACTGTTTTTT. Protein product: CASSPYYRATNEKLFF.

V is TRBV6-5 and J is TRBJ2-3; D may be TRBD1 (6 bases). The CDR3 consists of 15 residues. Germline lookup yields CDR1 MNHEY and CDR2 SVGAGI. Deletions cut 3 bases from V and 3 bases from J, with 13 bases between. In DNA, the CDR3 is TGTGCCAGCAGTTATAGCAGTAGGGGGACAGATACGCAGTATTTT. Protein product: CASSYSSRGTDTQYF.

The V gene is TRBV14, the J gene TRBJ1-1, with 7 bases matching TRBD1. CDR3 size: 13 residues. In germline, CDR1 is SGHDN, CDR2 FVKESK. V shed 8 bases, J shed 5 bases, and the junction held 8 bases outside the gene matches. The CDR3 sequence: CASRQGGTTEAFF. The CDR3 bases are TGTGCCAGCCGTCAGGGGGGAACGACTGAAGCTTTCTTT.

This chain uses TRBV10-2 with TRBJ1-5; TRBD1 matches at 9 bases. The CDR3 loop spans 17 amino acids. The junction had 7 bases not matched to a gene; V was cut back by 4 bases and J by 0 bases. Germline CDR1 is WSHSY and CDR2 is SAAADI. CDR3 protein: CASSGGTGTYSNQPQHF. The CDR3 bases are TGCGCCAGCAGTGGGGGGACAGGGACCTATAGCAATCAGCCCCAGCATTTT.

The chain employs TRBV7-6 and TRBJ1-3; possibly TRBD1 for D (5 bases). The length of the CDR3 is 14 residues. Trimming took 5 bases from V and 5 from J, leaving 13 bases between them. The germline gives CDR1 SGHVS, CDR2 FNYEAQ. The CDR3 coding sequence is TGTGCCAGCAGCCTACGGGACGTCAGAAACACCATATATTTT. Translated, it gives CASSLRDVRNTIYF.

The chain carries TRBV28 and TRBJ2-1, with D possibly being TRBD2 (5 bases). In germline, CDR1 is MDHEN, CDR2 SYDVKM. This CDR3 spans 17 amino acids. Trimming took 4 bases from V and 0 from J, leaving 16 bases between them. As DNA, the CDR3 is TGTGCCAGCAGTTCCGCGGACTTTAGGAGCTCCTACAATGAGCAGTTCTTC. Amino acid sequence: CASSSADFRSSYNEQFF.

The chain carries TRBV5-1 and TRBJ1-2, with D possibly being TRBD1 (6 bases). Trimming cost V 0 bases and J 8 bases, with 11 bases left between them. The CDR3 consists of 13 residues. Per germline, CDR1 SGHRS and CDR2 YFSETQ. In DNA form, the CDR3 reads TGCGCCAGCAGCTTGGTACAGGGTGAAGGCTACACCTTC. Translation: CASSLVQGEGYTF.

This clone is a singleton in its sample. The genes are TRBV7-6 and TRBJ2-5; TRBD2 matches 9 bases. The last part of the DNA fits TRBJ2-7 better; the J call may be wrong. Germline CDR1 and CDR2: SGHVS and FNYEAQ. The CDR3 is 15 residues long. The CDR3 region has the DNA TGTGCCAGCAGCTTAGCCGGGACTAGCATCCACGAGCAGTACTTC. It is translated as CASSLAGTSIHEQYF.

J is TRBJ1-5 and V is TRBV15; D is perhaps TRBD1 (6 bases). In germline, CDR1 is LNHNV, CDR2 YYDKDF (reference sequence). CDR3 size: 14 residues. Trimming took off 1 base at V and 6 bases at J, with 10 bases between the two ends. CDR3 amino acids: CATSRVGGVQPQHF. The CDR3 region has the DNA TGTGCCACCAGCAGAGTGGGGGGCGTTCAGCCCCAGCATTTT.

This clone was seen more than once but under ten times. The V and J genes are TRBV6-1 and TRBJ1-2; 9 bases are shared with TRBD1. Germline lookup yields CDR1 MNHNS and CDR2 SASEGT. Trimming took 6 bases from V and 2 from J; bases not matched to a gene: 7. The CDR3 runs to 15 residues. CDR3 coding DNA: TGTGCCAGCAGAGAGGGTACAGGGGGCAACTATGGCTACACCTTC. Translated, it gives CASREGTGGNYGYTF.

CDR3 in DNA: TGTGCCAGCAGCTTAGGCGGGTCCGGGGCCAACGTCCTGACTTTC. Protein: CASSLGGSGANVLTF. V and J are TRBV11-3 and TRBJ2-6, with D tentatively TRBD2 (5 bases). In germline, CDR1 is SGHNT, CDR2 YENEEA. V was cut by 1 base and J by 4 bases, with 8 bases left in between. The CDR3 loop spans 15 amino acids.

V gene TRBV9 combines with J gene TRBJ2-1; D is possibly TRBD2 (5 bases). Trimming stripped 0 bases from V and 7 bases from J, with 14 bases between. Germline V gives CDR1 SGDLS, CDR2 YYNGEE. The CDR3 sequence is 15 residues long. CDR3 protein: CASSVESSLRNEQFF. CDR3 sequence (DNA): TGTGCCAGCAGCGTAGAGTCTAGCTTGAGGAATGAGCAGTTCTTC.

This clone turned up a few times. This chain joins TRBV5-4 and TRBJ2-7; D gene ambiguous. Germline V lookup: CDR1 SGHNT, CDR2 YYREEE (reference sequence). V was clipped by 3 bases and J by 2 bases, with 6 bases between them. The CDR3 contains 12 residues. In DNA, the CDR3 is TGTGCCAGCAGCTACAATACCTACGAGCAGTACTTC. As protein: CASSYNTYEQYF.

J is TRBJ1-2 and V is TRBV5-6; no firm D call. CDR1 and CDR2 (germline): SGHDT, YYEEEE. V lost 2 bases to trimming and J lost 3 bases, with 14 bases between them. This CDR3 region has 15 residues. CDR3 coding DNA: TGTGCCAGCAGCTTTACTCCAGCAGCAGACTATGGCTACACCTTC. Residues: CASSFTPAADYGYTF.

The chain joins TRBV5-1 to TRBJ1-6; D perhaps matches TRBD1 (6 bases). V was trimmed by 4 bases and J by 5 bases, leaving 13 bases between them. Per germline, CDR1 SGHRS and CDR2 YFSETQ. The CDR3 contains 15 residues. The CDR3 sequence is CASSRTERNNSPLHF. The CDR3 DNA reads TGCGCCAGCAGCAGGACAGAGAGGAATAATTCACCCCTCCACTTT. The full variable domain, rest sourced from reference TRBV5-1 and TRBJ1-6, is KAGVTQTPRYLIKTRGQQVTLSCSPISGHRSVSWYQQTPGQGLQFLFEYFSETQRNKGNFPGRFSGRQFSNSRSEMNVSTLELGDSALYLCASSRTERNNSPLHFGNGTRLTVT.

This clone has a handful of counts. The V gene is TRBV5-1, the J gene TRBJ1-6; 7 bases fit TRBD1. CDR1 and CDR2 from the germline V gene are SGHRS and YFSETQ. V lost 5 bases, J lost 7 bases, and 9 bases stayed unmatched. CDR3 size: 15 residues. CDR3 in amino acids: CASSELPGQNSPLHF. CDR3 DNA: TGCGCCAGCAGTGAACTTCCGGGACAGAATTCACCCCTCCACTTT.

V usage is TRBV4-1 and J usage is TRBJ2-5, with D perhaps being TRBD1 or TRBD2 (5 bases each). The J call may not be correct, given that the DNA end is closer to TRBJ2-7. This CDR3 region has 15 residues. Looked up from germline, CDR1 is MGHRA and CDR2 is YSYEKL. CDR3 DNA: TGCGCCAGCAGCCCCCTAGCTAGAAGGGGCTACGAGCAGTACTTC. It specifies CASSPLARRGYEQYF.

The chain carries TRBV4-2 and TRBJ2-5; TRBD2 matches 12 bases. Unmatched junction bases numbered 7, after V lost 0 bases and J lost 8 bases. In germline, CDR1 is LGHNA, CDR2 YNFKEQ. This CDR3 contains 16 residues. The CDR3 DNA reads as TGTGCCAGCAGCCAAGAGGCTAGCGGGGGGGCTATTACCCAGTACTTC. It yields the protein CASSQEASGGAITQYF.

The V gene is TRBV27, the J gene TRBJ1-1; D gene ambiguous. Trimming took 6 bases from V and 0 from J, leaving 8 bases between them. There are 13 residues in the CDR3. Germline CDR1 is MNHEY and CDR2 is SMNVEV (reference sequence). CDR3 DNA sequence: TGTGCCAGCAGCCGAAGAATGAACACTGAAGCTTTCTTT. This encodes CASSRRMNTEAFF.

A few counts support this clone. This sequence joins TRBV29-1 and TRBJ1-2, with D perhaps matching TRBD1 (5 bases). V was clipped by 6 bases and J by 7 bases, with 15 bases between them. The CDR3 is 12 residues long. Germline loops: CDR1 SQVTM, CDR2 ANQGSEA. The CDR3 nucleotides read TGCAGCGTGGGGGAAAGGGTTAGTGGCTACACCTTC. Translated, it gives CSVGERVSGYTF.

This chain links TRBV9 with TRBJ2-6, with D unresolved. Deletions cut 0 bases from V and 0 bases from J, with 7 bases between. This CDR3 contains 16 residues. CDR1 and CDR2 (germline): SGDLS, YYNGEE. The CDR3 sequence is CASSVAKSSGANVLTF. CDR3 in DNA: TGTGCCAGCAGCGTAGCGAAATCCTCTGGGGCCAACGTCCTGACTTTC. The whole variable domain, filled in from reference TRBV9 and TRBJ2-6, reads DSGVTQTPKHLITATGQRVTLRCSPRSGDLSVYWYQQSLDQGLQFLIQYYNGEERAKGNILERFSAQQFPDLHSELNLSSLELGDSALYFCASSVAKSSGANVLTFGAGSRLTVL.

The chain couples TRBV14 to TRBJ1-6; D is undetermined. V was shortened by 0 bases and J by 7 bases, with 4 bases between the two germline ends. CDR1 is SGHDN and CDR2 is FVKESK in the germline V gene. This CDR3 has 13 residues. The CDR3 protein is CASSQDENSPLHF. CDR3 nucleotide sequence: TGTGCCAGCAGCCAAGATGAGAATTCACCCCTCCACTTT.

This clone was found a few times. The chain links TRBV7-9 to TRBJ1-1, with D unresolved. Trimming removed 2 bases from V and 8 bases from J, with 6 bases in between. The CDR3 length is 11 residues. Germline CDR1 SEHNR, CDR2 FQNEAQ (reference sequence). In nucleotides, the CDR3 is TGTGCCAGCAGCTTAATACTGGAAGCTTTCTTT. Protein product: CASSLILEAFF.

This clone was observed a few times. The chain has TRBV6-5 and TRBJ1-5, with D unclear. CDR3 length equals 13 residues. Trimming stripped 0 bases from V and 5 bases from J, with 5 bases between. Per germline, CDR1 MNHEY and CDR2 SVGAGI. The CDR3 sequence is CASSYSLDQPQHF. In DNA, the CDR3 is TGTGCCAGCAGTTACTCCTTGGATCAGCCCCAGCATTTT.

This chain's CDR3 is CASSPRREVATNEKLFF. Written as DNA, the CDR3 is TGTGCCAGCAGCCCCCGACGGGAGGTTGCAACTAATGAAAAACTGTTTTTT. The chain links TRBV11-2 to TRBJ1-4; unclear D gene. V was trimmed by 5 bases and J by 0 bases, leaving 16 bases between them. The V gene's germline CDR1 is SGHAT and CDR2 FQNNGV. This CDR3 is 17 amino acids long.